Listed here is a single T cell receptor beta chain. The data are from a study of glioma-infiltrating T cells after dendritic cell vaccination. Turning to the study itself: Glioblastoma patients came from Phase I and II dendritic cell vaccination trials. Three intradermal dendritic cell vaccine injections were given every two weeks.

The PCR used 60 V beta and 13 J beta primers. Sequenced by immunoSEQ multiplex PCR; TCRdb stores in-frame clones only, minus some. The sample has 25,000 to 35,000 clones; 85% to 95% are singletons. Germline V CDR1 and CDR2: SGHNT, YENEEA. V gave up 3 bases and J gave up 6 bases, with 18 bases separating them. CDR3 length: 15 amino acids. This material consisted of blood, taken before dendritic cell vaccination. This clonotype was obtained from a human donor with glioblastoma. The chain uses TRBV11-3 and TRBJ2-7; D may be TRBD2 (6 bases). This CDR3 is CASSFGTGRGSEQYF. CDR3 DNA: TGTGCCAGCAGCTTCGGGACGGGTCGGGGGAGCGAGCAGTACTTC. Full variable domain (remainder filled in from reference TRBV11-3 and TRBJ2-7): EAGVVQSPRYKIIEKKQPVAFWCNPISGHNTLYWYLQNLGQGPELLIRYENEEAVDDSQLPKDRFSAERLKGVDSTLKIQPAELGDSAVYLCASSFGTGRGSEQYFGPGTRLTVT.